The present TCR beta chain was sequenced within a study of cytomegalovirus exposure and HLA in healthy donors. The V and J ends lost 3 bases and 4 bases, in that order; junction bases with no gene match: 14. Germline V gene lookup returns CDR1 MNHNS and CDR2 SASEGT. There are 17 residues in the CDR3. Repertoires were generated with immunoSEQ multiplex PCR, while TCRdb's copy carries only in-frame clones and drops some. Among some 110,000 clones listed, about 85% were seen once. This chain connects TRBV6-1 to TRBJ2-7, with 8 nucleotides matching TRBD1. The receptor comes from a man aged 18 to 29 in good health and CMV-seropositive. The sequenced material came from PBMCs. The CDR3 DNA reads TGTGCCAGCAGTGACCCTGGACAGGGTAAACCCTTTTACGAGCAGTACTTC. This codes for CASSDPGQGKPFYEQYF.